These T cell receptor beta chains were read from a single sample in a study of STAT5B mutations in CD4+ large granular lymphocyte leukemia. The method was immunoSEQ multiplex PCR; TCRdb's version includes in-frame clones alone and lacks a portion of them. There are more than 25,000 clones in the sample; 78% occur only once, and approximately 1.1% lies in the top ten. Sequenced sample: CD4+ T cells from blood buffy coats. These receptors all stem from a human donor in good health. Both conserved end residues are part of each CDR3. Each record gives: J gene, D gene, V gene, clone size, CDR3 protein, CDR3 DNA. A D gene is named only where the DNA matches it firmly. A clone size is listed for some rows: how often the clone was seen (once, few, many), or a class if it is expanded.

J gene: TRBJ1-1; D gene: .; V gene: TRBV7-8; clone size: once; CDR3 protein: CASSNAGETEAFF; CDR3 DNA: TGTGCCAGCAGCAACGCAGGCGAGACTGAAGCTTTCTTT
J gene: TRBJ2-7; D gene: TRBD2; V gene: TRBV5-4; clone size: .; CDR3 protein: CASGPPGGREQYF; CDR3 DNA: TGTGCCAGCGGCCCCCCGGGAGGGCGGGAGCAGTACTTC
J gene: TRBJ2-1; D gene: TRBD2; V gene: TRBV9; clone size: .; CDR3 protein: CASSVSGTRVNEQFF; CDR3 DNA: TGTGCCAGCAGCGTCTCCGGGACTAGGGTTAATGAGCAGTTCTTC
J gene: TRBJ1-1; D gene: TRBD1; V gene: TRBV7-3; clone size: .; CDR3 protein: CASSPSRDRGESFF; CDR3 DNA: TGTGCCAGCAGCCCTAGCCGGGACAGGGGCGAATCTTTCTTT
J gene: TRBJ1-2; D gene: TRBD1; V gene: TRBV19; clone size: .; CDR3 protein: CASSIGDRRNYGYTF; CDR3 DNA: TGTGCCAGTAGTATAGGGGACAGACGAAACTATGGCTACACCTTC
J gene: TRBJ1-4; D gene: .; V gene: TRBV27; clone size: once; CDR3 protein: CASSGGFNEKLFF; CDR3 DNA: TGTGCCAGCAGTGGGGGGTTTAATGAAAAACTGTTTTTT
J gene: TRBJ2-3; D gene: .; V gene: TRBV6-1; clone size: few; CDR3 protein: CASKSRAERTDTQYF; CDR3 DNA: TGTGCCAGCAAATCGCGTGCCGAACGCACAGATACGCAGTATTTT
J gene: TRBJ1-4; D gene: .; V gene: TRBV9; clone size: .; CDR3 protein: CASSVVDGEKLFF; CDR3 DNA: TGTGCCAGCAGCGTAGTGGACGGTGAAAAACTGTTTTTT
J gene: TRBJ2-7; D gene: .; V gene: TRBV28; clone size: .; CDR3 protein: CASRLRGVRYEQYF; CDR3 DNA: TGTGCCAGCAGGTTACGCGGTGTCAGGTACGAGCAGTACTTC
J gene: TRBJ2-3; D gene: .; V gene: TRBV28; clone size: .; CDR3 protein: CASNWGPGTSTDTQYF; CDR3 DNA: TGTGCCAGCAATTGGGGGCCGGGGACTAGCACAGATACGCAGTATTTT
J gene: TRBJ1-4; D gene: .; V gene: TRBV28; clone size: few; CDR3 protein: CASSLTATNEKLFF; CDR3 DNA: TGTGCCAGCAGTTTGACAGCAACTAATGAAAAACTGTTTTTT
J gene: TRBJ2-5; D gene: TRBD1; V gene: TRBV27; clone size: .; CDR3 protein: CASSLSAGTGETQYF; CDR3 DNA: TGTGCCAGCAGTTTATCCGCCGGGACAGGGGAGACCCAGTACTTC
J gene: TRBJ1-1; D gene: .; V gene: TRBV7-2; clone size: .; CDR3 protein: CASSLESVRGTEAFF; CDR3 DNA: TGTGCCAGCAGCTTAGAATCCGTCCGGGGCACTGAAGCTTTCTTT
J gene: TRBJ2-2; D gene: TRBD1; V gene: TRBV10-3; clone size: .; CDR3 protein: CASETGANTGELFF; CDR3 DNA: TGTGCCTCAGAAACAGGGGCGAACACCGGGGAGCTGTTTTTT
J gene: TRBJ2-4; D gene: .; V gene: TRBV2; clone size: .; CDR3 protein: CASGGTPLGVGSENIQYF; CDR3 DNA: TGTGCCAGCGGAGGGACTCCCCTGGGTGTGGGGTCTGAAAACATTCAGTACTTC
J gene: TRBJ2-2; D gene: .; V gene: TRBV5-4; clone size: .; CDR3 protein: CASSLDPPRLVRAGELFF; CDR3 DNA: TGTGCCAGCAGCCTCGACCCACCACGACTAGTTCGGGCCGGGGAGCTGTTTTTT
J gene: TRBJ2-3; D gene: .; V gene: TRBV30; clone size: .; CDR3 protein: CAWTRGGADTQYF; CDR3 DNA: TGTGCCTGGACTAGGGGAGGAGCAGATACGCAGTATTTT
J gene: TRBJ2-3; D gene: .; V gene: TRBV7-8; clone size: .; CDR3 protein: CASTLLPSTTDTQYF; CDR3 DNA: TGTGCCAGCACGCTACTCCCTAGCACCACAGATACGCAGTATTTT
J gene: TRBJ2-1; D gene: .; V gene: TRBV27; clone size: .; CDR3 protein: CASSPLGDSYNEQFF; CDR3 DNA: TGTGCCAGCAGTCCACTGGGGGACTCCTACAATGAGCAGTTCTTC
J gene: TRBJ2-3; D gene: TRBD1; V gene: TRBV28; clone size: once; CDR3 protein: CASSLRTGSSDTQYF; CDR3 DNA: TGTGCCAGCAGCTTAAGGACAGGGTCGTCAGATACGCAGTATTTT
J gene: TRBJ2-2; D gene: .; V gene: TRBV10-1; clone size: few; CDR3 protein: CASSEGFNTGELFF; CDR3 DNA: TGCGCCAGCAGTGAGGGCTTCAACACCGGGGAGCTGTTTTTT
J gene: TRBJ2-3; D gene: TRBD2; V gene: TRBV5-1; clone size: .; CDR3 protein: CASSAGLAGDTQYF; CDR3 DNA: TGCGCCAGCAGCGCCGGACTAGCGGGGGATACGCAGTATTTT
J gene: TRBJ2-3; D gene: .; V gene: TRBV6-4; clone size: .; CDR3 protein: CASSDLGDTQYF; CDR3 DNA: TGTGCCAGCAGTGACCTAGGAGATACGCAGTATTTT
J gene: TRBJ1-5; D gene: .; V gene: TRBV6-5; clone size: .; CDR3 protein: CASSMTVNQPQHF; CDR3 DNA: TGTGCCAGCAGCATGACCGTAAATCAGCCCCAGCATTTT
J gene: TRBJ1-5; D gene: .; V gene: TRBV28; clone size: .; CDR3 protein: CASSKSGRDCQPQHF; CDR3 DNA: TGTGCCAGCAGCAAGTCTGGCAGGGATTGTCAGCCCCAGCATTTT
J gene: TRBJ1-2; D gene: .; V gene: TRBV28; clone size: few; CDR3 protein: CASSLYGIYGYTF; CDR3 DNA: TGTGCCAGCAGTTTATACGGGATCTATGGCTACACCTTC
J gene: TRBJ1-2; D gene: .; V gene: TRBV28; clone size: .; CDR3 protein: CASTPGVYGYTF; CDR3 DNA: TGTGCCAGCACCCCGGGAGTTTATGGCTACACCTTC
J gene: TRBJ2-2; D gene: .; V gene: TRBV6-6; clone size: once; CDR3 protein: CASGGLTDGELFF; CDR3 DNA: TGTGCCAGCGGGGGACTCACCGACGGGGAGCTGTTTTTT
J gene: TRBJ2-2; D gene: TRBD2; V gene: TRBV30; clone size: .; CDR3 protein: CAWSATRSSGATGELFF; CDR3 DNA: TGTGCCTGGAGTGCGACGAGAAGTAGCGGGGCCACCGGGGAGCTGTTTTTT
J gene: TRBJ1-4; D gene: TRBD1; V gene: TRBV5-6; clone size: .; CDR3 protein: CASSRTGAGEKLFF; CDR3 DNA: TGTGCCAGCAGCCGGACAGGGGCAGGGGAAAAACTGTTTTTT
J gene: TRBJ1-4; D gene: .; V gene: TRBV28; clone size: few; CDR3 protein: CASSEQGSTNEKLFF; CDR3 DNA: TGTGCCAGCAGTGAACAGGGTTCAACTAATGAAAAACTGTTTTTT
J gene: TRBJ1-1; D gene: .; V gene: TRBV18; clone size: few; CDR3 protein: CASSPRGNRVDTEAFF; CDR3 DNA: TGTGCCAGCTCACCACGTGGGAACAGGGTGGACACTGAAGCTTTCTTT
J gene: TRBJ1-5; D gene: .; V gene: TRBV28; clone size: few; CDR3 protein: CASRDSNQPQHF; CDR3 DNA: TGTGCCAGCCGGGACAGCAATCAGCCCCAGCATTTT
J gene: TRBJ2-7; D gene: TRBD1; V gene: TRBV19; clone size: .; CDR3 protein: CASSMGQGVYEQYF; CDR3 DNA: TGTGCCAGTAGTATGGGGCAGGGGGTCTACGAGCAGTACTTC
J gene: TRBJ1-4; D gene: .; V gene: TRBV6-1; clone size: .; CDR3 protein: CASRLTVGNEKLFF; CDR3 DNA: TGTGCCAGCAGGCTGACAGTGGGTAATGAAAAACTGTTTTTT
J gene: TRBJ1-1; D gene: TRBD1; V gene: TRBV19; clone size: .; CDR3 protein: CASSIGGQLNTEAFF; CDR3 DNA: TGTGCCAGTAGTATAGGGGGACAGCTGAACACTGAAGCTTTCTTT
J gene: TRBJ1-5; D gene: .; V gene: TRBV12-5; clone size: .; CDR3 protein: CASGLVTDRQSNQPQHF; CDR3 DNA: TGTGCTAGTGGTTTGGTAACGGACAGACAAAGCAATCAGCCCCAGCATTTT
J gene: TRBJ2-2; D gene: .; V gene: TRBV30; clone size: .; CDR3 protein: CAWSVFTPPGMSGELFF; CDR3 DNA: TGTGCCTGGAGTGTGTTTACCCCGCCAGGGATGAGCGGGGAGCTGTTTTTT
J gene: TRBJ2-7; D gene: .; V gene: TRBV11-1; clone size: .; CDR3 protein: CASSSRPAGGREQYF; CDR3 DNA: TGTGCCAGCAGTTCCCGACCGGCAGGGGGGCGCGAGCAGTACTTC
J gene: TRBJ1-1; D gene: .; V gene: TRBV6-1; clone size: once; CDR3 protein: CASSDGPGPGTEAFF; CDR3 DNA: TGTGCCAGCAGTGATGGCCCTGGTCCGGGGACTGAAGCTTTCTTT
J gene: TRBJ1-3; D gene: TRBD1; V gene: TRBV28; clone size: .; CDR3 protein: CASSLWGTGGNTIYF; CDR3 DNA: TGTGCCAGCAGTTTATGGGGGACAGGTGGAAACACCATATATTTT
J gene: TRBJ1-2; D gene: .; V gene: TRBV29-1; clone size: .; CDR3 protein: CSVEGGDGYTF; CDR3 DNA: TGCAGCGTGGAAGGGGGAGATGGCTACACCTTC
J gene: TRBJ2-3; D gene: .; V gene: TRBV30; clone size: .; CDR3 protein: CAWTTVPDTQYF; CDR3 DNA: TGTGCCTGGACCACGGTCCCAGATACGCAGTATTTT
J gene: TRBJ2-3; D gene: TRBD1; V gene: TRBV10-3; clone size: .; CDR3 protein: CATTGGTDTQYF; CDR3 DNA: TGTGCCACCACAGGGGGCACAGATACGCAGTATTTT
J gene: TRBJ2-5; D gene: TRBD2; V gene: TRBV6-1; clone size: .; CDR3 protein: CASSMLAGGEETQYF; CDR3 DNA: TGTGCCAGCAGTATGCTAGCGGGGGGCGAAGAGACCCAGTACTTC